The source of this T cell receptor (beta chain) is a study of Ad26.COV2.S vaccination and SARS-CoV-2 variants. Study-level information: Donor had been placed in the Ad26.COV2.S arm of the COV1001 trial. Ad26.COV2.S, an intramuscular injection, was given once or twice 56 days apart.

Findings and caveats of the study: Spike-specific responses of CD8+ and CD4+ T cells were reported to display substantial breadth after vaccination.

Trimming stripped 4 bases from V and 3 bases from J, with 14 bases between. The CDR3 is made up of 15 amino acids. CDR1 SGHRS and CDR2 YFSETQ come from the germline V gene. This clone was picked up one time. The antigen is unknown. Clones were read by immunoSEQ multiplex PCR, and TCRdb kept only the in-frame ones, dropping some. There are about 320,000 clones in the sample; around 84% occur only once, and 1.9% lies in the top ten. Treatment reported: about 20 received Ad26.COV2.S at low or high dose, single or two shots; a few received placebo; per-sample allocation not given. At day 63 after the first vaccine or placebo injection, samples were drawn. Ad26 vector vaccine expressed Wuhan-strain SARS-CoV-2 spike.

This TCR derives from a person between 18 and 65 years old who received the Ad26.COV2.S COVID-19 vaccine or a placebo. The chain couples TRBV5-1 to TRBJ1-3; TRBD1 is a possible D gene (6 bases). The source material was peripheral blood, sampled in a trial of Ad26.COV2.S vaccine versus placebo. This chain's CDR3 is CASSTSGASGNTIYF. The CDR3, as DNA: TGCGCCAGCAGCACTTCAGGGGCAAGTGGAAACACCATATATTTT.